Below, 28 T cell receptor beta chains from the same sample are listed, as sequenced in a study of cytomegalovirus exposure and HLA in healthy donors. Use of 60 Vbeta and 13 Jbeta primers characterized the PCR. Generated by immunoSEQ multiplex PCR, the TCRdb table keeps only in-frame clones and is missing some. The sample includes under 250,000 clones, just over 75% of them seen just once. The sample comprised PBMCs. Every receptor here comes from a man younger than 35 in good health and CMV-seronegative.

The table lists this clone with a few counts. The chain couples TRBV10-3 to TRBJ2-7, with 8 bases fitting TRBD2. CDR1 ENHRY and CDR2 SYGVKD come from the germline V gene. The CDR3 consists of 16 residues. Trimming cost V 5 bases and J 5 bases; bases outside gene matches: 14. CDR3 coding DNA: TGTGCCATCAGTACTAGCGGAGTCCCCCCTGGGGACGAGCAGTACTTC. Its translation is CAISTSGVPPGDEQYF.

The chain couples TRBV2 to TRBJ1-5, with D maybe TRBD1 (6 bases). This CDR3 is 16 amino acids long. Germline V gene sequence: CDR1 SNHLY, CDR2 FYNNEI. Trimming removed 4 bases at V and 3 bases at J, with 16 bases between. The CDR3, as DNA: TGTGCCAGCAGTGGAGGTTGGGGGCGCGACAATCAGCCCCAGCATTTT. Amino acid sequence: CASSGGWGRDNQPQHF.

The chain couples TRBV29-1 to TRBJ2-5; TRBD1 aligns across 7 bases. The CDR3 length is 13 residues. Germline V gene lookup returns CDR1 SQVTM and CDR2 ANQGSEA. Trimming at V came to 5 bases and at J to 1 base, leaving 4 bases not matched to a gene. In DNA form, the CDR3 reads TGCAGCGTTCGGACAGGCCTCCAAGAGACCCAGTACTTC. Translating it yields CSVRTGLQETQYF.

This chain links TRBV6-1 with TRBJ2-7; a possible D gene is TRBD1 (6 bases). The CDR3 loop spans 15 amino acids. With 4 bases removed from V and 2 bases from J, the gap between germline ends came to 15 bases. The germline gives CDR1 MNHNS, CDR2 SASEGT. DNA for the CDR3: TGTGCCAGCAGTGCAGGGGACGGGACACCCTACGAGCAGTACTTC. This translates into CASSAGDGTPYEQYF.

The J gene is TRBJ2-1, the V gene TRBV10-3, with 8 bases matching TRBD2. The trim removed 0 bases at V and 12 bases at J, leaving 7 bases unmatched. This CDR3 is built from 14 residues. Germline-derived CDR1 and CDR2 are ENHRY and SYGVKD. The CDR3 reads CAISESTGGRRQFF. The CDR3 region has the DNA TGTGCCATCAGTGAGTCGACGGGAGGGAGGAGGCAGTTCTTC.

The chain uses TRBV7-9 and TRBJ2-5, with TRBD1 as a possible D gene (6 bases). This CDR3 spans 15 amino acids. Per germline, CDR1 SEHNR and CDR2 FQNEAQ (reference sequence). The V end lost 0 bases, the J end lost 2 bases, and 10 bases lay between the germline ends. Written as DNA, the CDR3 is TGTGCCAGCAGCTTAGCATTGACAGGACAAGAGACCCAGTACTTC. As protein: CASSLALTGQETQYF.

The chain joins TRBV5-6 to TRBJ2-7; 10 bases agree with TRBD2. CDR1 and CDR2 (germline): SGHDT, YYEEEE. The CDR3 extends over 15 amino acids. V gave up 0 bases and J gave up 4 bases; unmatched junction bases: 4. The chain's CDR3 is CASSLEASGRYEQYF. CDR3 nucleotide sequence: TGTGCCAGCAGCTTGGAGGCTAGCGGGAGATACGAGCAGTACTTC.

Here the CDR3 reads CASSLSGEQYF. CDR3 nucleotides: TGTGCCAGCAGTTTATCGGGCGAGCAGTACTTC. The chain recombines TRBV28 with TRBJ2-7, with D unclear. The length of the CDR3 is 11 residues. Trimming removed 1 base from V and 6 bases from J, with 4 bases in between. Germline values: CDR1 MDHEN, CDR2 SYDVKM.

The genes are TRBV19 and TRBJ1-2; D is possibly TRBD1 (6 bases). The CDR3 runs to 15 residues. V was cut by 5 bases and J by 2 bases, with 15 bases left in between. Germline lookup yields CDR1 LNHDA and CDR2 SQIVND (reference sequence). CDR3 residues: CASSPKDRPNYGYTF. In nucleotides, the CDR3 is TGTGCCAGTAGTCCAAAGGACAGACCCAACTATGGCTACACCTTC.

This chain uses TRBV6-5 with TRBJ2-7; 10 bases map to TRBD1. The CDR3 extends over 15 amino acids. Unmatched junction bases numbered 8, after V lost 6 bases and J lost 3 bases. Germline V gene sequence: CDR1 MNHEY, CDR2 SVGAGI. This CDR3 reads CASSRTGGGYYEQYF. CDR3 in DNA: TGTGCCAGCAGCCGGACAGGGGGAGGATACTACGAGCAGTACTTC.

The chain uses TRBV19 and TRBJ1-1; 8 bases align to TRBD1. Unmatched junction bases numbered 1, after V lost 3 bases and J lost 1 base. The CDR3 has 14 amino acids. CDR1 and CDR2 from the germline V gene are LNHDA and SQIVND (reference sequence). CDR3 amino acids: CASSITGGNTEAFF. For the CDR3, the DNA is TGTGCCAGTAGTATTACAGGGGGGAACACTGAAGCTTTCTTT.

The chain is built from TRBV2 and TRBJ2-1; 12 bases are a match to TRBD2. Losses at the gene ends were 4 bases for V and 5 bases for J; bases not matched to a gene: 6. Germline V gives CDR1 SNHLY, CDR2 FYNNEI. The CDR3 contains 16 residues. CDR3 in amino acids: CASSGFLAGGNNEQFF. The CDR3 bases are TGTGCCAGCAGTGGGTTTCTAGCGGGAGGGAACAATGAGCAGTTCTTC.

The table lists this clone with a few counts. The genes are TRBV6-5 and TRBJ2-7; TRBD1 matches at 9 bases. Germline-derived CDR1 and CDR2 are MNHEY and SVGAGI. The length of the CDR3 is 14 residues. The junction had 8 bases not matched to a gene; V was cut back by 7 bases and J by 4 bases. DNA of the CDR3: TGTGCCAGCACCTCCGGGACAGGGCGATACGAGCAGTACTTC. It specifies CASTSGTGRYEQYF.

This clone was found a few times. The chain has TRBV18 and TRBJ1-1; TRBD1 is a possible D gene (6 bases). V was shortened by 6 bases and J by 2 bases, with 16 bases between the two germline ends. The CDR3 is 15 amino acids. CDR1 and CDR2 (germline): KGHSH, LQKENI. The CDR3 coding sequence is TGTGCCAGCTCCCGGTCAGGGGTTGTAAACACTGAAGCTTTCTTT. Translated: CASSRSGVVNTEAFF.

The chain is built from TRBV7-2 and TRBJ2-1, with 14 nucleotides matching TRBD2. Per the germline V gene, CDR1 is SGHTA and CDR2 is FQGNSA. V shed 6 bases, J shed 7 bases, and the junction held 11 bases outside the gene matches. There are 17 residues in the CDR3. The CDR3 nucleotides are TGTGCCAGCAGTCCGACTAGCGGGAGGGCCGGAGGGAATGAGCAGTTCTTC. Protein: CASSPTSGRAGGNEQFF.

As to this clone: The junction differs from germline at one of its ends, possibly a read error. The V and J genes are TRBV7-9 and TRBJ2-7; no firm D call. CDR3 length: 12 amino acids. Per germline, CDR1 SEHNR and CDR2 FQNEAQ (reference sequence). This CDR3 reads CSSSSPGYEQYF. CDR3 nucleotides: TGTTCCAGCAGCTCCCCCGGGTACGAGCAGTACTTC.

The rearrangement joins TRBV7-9 to TRBJ2-2; D not certain. Trimming took off 6 bases at V and 4 bases at J, with 18 bases between the two ends. The CDR3 is made up of 16 amino acids. Looked up from germline, CDR1 is SEHNR and CDR2 is FQNEAQ (reference sequence). CDR3: CASRAVASRVTGELFF. CDR3 nucleotide sequence: TGTGCCAGCAGGGCGGTGGCATCCCGTGTCACCGGGGAGCTGTTTTTT.

The V gene is TRBV20-1, the J gene TRBJ2-1; D uncertain. The CDR3 sequence is 11 residues long. CDR1 is DFQATT, CDR2 SNEGSKA, per germline (reference sequence). The germline V and J ends were trimmed by 6 bases and 9 bases, with 12 bases remaining between them. CDR3 loop: CSARGSLEQFF. The CDR3 DNA sequence: TGCAGTGCACGAGGATCTCTTGAGCAGTTCTTC.

The chain recombines TRBV6-5 with TRBJ2-3, with a tentative D call TRBD1 (5 bases). The germline V gene has CDR1 MNHEY and CDR2 SVGAGI. This CDR3 region has 14 residues. The germline V and J ends were trimmed by 2 bases and 2 bases, with 8 bases remaining between them. The CDR3 region has the DNA TGTGCCAGCAGTTACGGGGCAGCCACAGATACGCAGTATTTT. Protein product: CASSYGAATDTQYF.

This chain joins TRBV27 and TRBJ2-7; TRBD2 agrees at 11 bases. V shed 7 bases and J 6 bases; nucleotides not matched to a gene: 8. Per germline, CDR1 MNHEY and CDR2 SMNVEV (reference sequence). This CDR3 spans 14 amino acids. The CDR3 DNA sequence: TGTGCCAGCATGACAGGACTAGCGGGCGGCGAGCAGTACTTC. It translates to CASMTGLAGGEQYF.

V and J are TRBV18 and TRBJ2-6, with a possible D match to TRBD2 (5 bases). This CDR3 region has 16 residues. Trimming shortened V by 3 bases and J by 1 base, and 10 bases separated the two germline ends. CDR1 is KGHSH, CDR2 LQKENI, per germline. As DNA, the CDR3 is TGTGCCAGCTCACCGACGGGATTTTCTGGGGCCAACGTCCTGACTTTC. Amino acid sequence: CASSPTGFSGANVLTF.

The chain carries TRBV10-1 and TRBJ1-1; 10 positions agree with TRBD1. CDR1 and CDR2 (germline): WNHNN, SYGVQD (reference sequence). Trimming cost V 6 bases and J 11 bases; bases outside gene matches: 9. CDR3 length: 13 amino acids. The CDR3 DNA is TGCGCCAGCAGCCTCGGACTGGACAGGGGGGCTTTCTTT. It translates to CASSLGLDRGAFF.

The V and J genes are TRBV29-1 and TRBJ2-7; 9 nucleotides align to TRBD1. CDR1 is SQVTM, CDR2 ANQGSEA, per germline. The CDR3 is made up of 15 amino acids. V lost 2 bases and J lost 6; bases outside the gene matches: 11. The chain's CDR3 is CSVEKGTGSGSEQYF. CDR3 coding DNA: TGCAGCGTTGAAAAAGGGACAGGGTCGGGATCCGAGCAGTACTTC.

The chain uses TRBV7-8 and TRBJ2-1, with 11 bases aligning to TRBD2. The trim removed 1 base at V and 7 bases at J, leaving 6 bases unmatched. The germline CDR1 and CDR2 sequences are SGHVS and FQNEAQ. The CDR3 runs 16 residues. DNA for the CDR3: TGTGCCAGCAGCTTAGGACTAGCGGGATTTGGTAATGAGCAGTTCTTC. This sequence encodes CASSLGLAGFGNEQFF.

This clone appeared a few times. CDR3 amino acids: CASGLGTSQFF. In nucleotides, the CDR3 is TGTGCTAGTGGTTTGGGAACGAGCCAGTTCTTC. The chain recombines TRBV12-5 with TRBJ2-1; D remains unclear. Per the germline V gene, CDR1 is LGHNT and CDR2 is FRNRAP. V was clipped by 1 base and J by 13 bases, with 8 bases between them. This CDR3 spans 11 amino acids.

The chain's CDR3 is CASSQVAGLPYGYTF. The CDR3 DNA sequence: TGTGCCAGCAGCCAAGTGGCGGGGCTGCCCTATGGCTACACCTTC. The chain carries TRBV14 and TRBJ1-2; weak D call: TRBD1 (5 bases). This CDR3 comprises 15 residues. V lost 1 base to trimming and J lost 4 bases, with 13 bases between them. Germline V gene lookup returns CDR1 SGHDN and CDR2 FVKESK.

V is TRBV12-5 and J is TRBJ2-7; D gene ambiguous. The V end lost 2 bases, the J end lost 4 bases, and 12 bases lay between the germline ends. The CDR3 runs to 14 residues. Germline CDR1 and CDR2: LGHNT and FRNRAP. The CDR3: CASGLSRSAYEQYF. DNA for the CDR3: TGTGCTAGTGGTTTGAGCCGGAGCGCTTACGAGCAGTACTTC.

The chain combines TRBV11-3 with TRBJ1-5, with D tentatively TRBD1 (5 bases). The CDR3 is made up of 16 amino acids. The V end lost 5 bases, the J end lost 1 base, and 15 bases lay between the germline ends. CDR1 SGHNT and CDR2 YENEEA come from the germline V gene. CDR3 bases: TGTGCCAGCAGCCCGGGGGGGATTACAAGCAATCAGCCCCAGCATTTT. Encoded protein: CASSPGGITSNQPQHF.